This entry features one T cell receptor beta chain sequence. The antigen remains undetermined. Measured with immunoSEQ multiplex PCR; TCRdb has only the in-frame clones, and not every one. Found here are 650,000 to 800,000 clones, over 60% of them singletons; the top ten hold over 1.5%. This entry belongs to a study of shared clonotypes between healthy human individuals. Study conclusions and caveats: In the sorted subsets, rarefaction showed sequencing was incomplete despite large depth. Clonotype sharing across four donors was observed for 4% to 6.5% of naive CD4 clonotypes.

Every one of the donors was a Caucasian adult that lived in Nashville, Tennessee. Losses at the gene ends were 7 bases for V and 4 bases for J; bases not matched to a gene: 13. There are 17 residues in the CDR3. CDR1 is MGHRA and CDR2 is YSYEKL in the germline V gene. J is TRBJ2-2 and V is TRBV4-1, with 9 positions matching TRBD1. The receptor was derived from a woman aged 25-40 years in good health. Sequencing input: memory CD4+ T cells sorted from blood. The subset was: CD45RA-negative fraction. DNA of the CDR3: TGCGCCAGCACCTCGACCGGGACAGGGATTCGCACCGGGGAGCTGTTTTTT. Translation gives CASTSTGTGIRTGELFF.